This T cell receptor beta chain was profiled in a study of cytomegalovirus exposure and HLA in healthy donors. On this clone: Its antigen is not known.

The PCR used 60 Vbeta and 13 Jbeta primers. TCRdb keeps only in-frame clones here, not all; method: immunoSEQ multiplex PCR. The sample yields over 150,000 clones, roughly 80% seen once. Study findings and constraints: Cytomegalovirus-associated status was assigned to 150 to 200 TCR beta chains.

Germline V gene sequence: CDR1 SGDLS, CDR2 YYNGEE. CDR3 length: 15 amino acids. The junction had 7 bases not matched to a gene; V was cut back by 0 bases and J by 5 bases. The receptor was derived from a man younger than 35 in good health and CMV-seronegative. Input material: PBMCs. The rearrangement links TRBV9 to TRBJ2-7; 8 nucleotides align to TRBD2. This CDR3 is CASSVGAGAYHEQYF. Here the CDR3 DNA reads TGTGCCAGCAGCGTAGGAGCGGGAGCATACCACGAGCAGTACTTC.